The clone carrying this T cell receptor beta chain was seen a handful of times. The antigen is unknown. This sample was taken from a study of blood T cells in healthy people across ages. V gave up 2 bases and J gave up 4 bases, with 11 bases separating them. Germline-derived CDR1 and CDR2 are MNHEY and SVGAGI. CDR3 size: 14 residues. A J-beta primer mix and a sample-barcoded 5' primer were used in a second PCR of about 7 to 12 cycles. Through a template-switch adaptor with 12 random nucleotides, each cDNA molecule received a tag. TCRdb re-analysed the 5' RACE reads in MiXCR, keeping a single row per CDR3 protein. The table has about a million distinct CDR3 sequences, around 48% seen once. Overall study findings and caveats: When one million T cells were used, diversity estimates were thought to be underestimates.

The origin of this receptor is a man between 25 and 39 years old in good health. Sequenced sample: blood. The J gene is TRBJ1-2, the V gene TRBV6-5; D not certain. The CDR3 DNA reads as TGTGCCAGCAGTTACGGTGGGGTGAGCTATGGCTACACCTTC. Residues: CASSYGGVSYGYTF.